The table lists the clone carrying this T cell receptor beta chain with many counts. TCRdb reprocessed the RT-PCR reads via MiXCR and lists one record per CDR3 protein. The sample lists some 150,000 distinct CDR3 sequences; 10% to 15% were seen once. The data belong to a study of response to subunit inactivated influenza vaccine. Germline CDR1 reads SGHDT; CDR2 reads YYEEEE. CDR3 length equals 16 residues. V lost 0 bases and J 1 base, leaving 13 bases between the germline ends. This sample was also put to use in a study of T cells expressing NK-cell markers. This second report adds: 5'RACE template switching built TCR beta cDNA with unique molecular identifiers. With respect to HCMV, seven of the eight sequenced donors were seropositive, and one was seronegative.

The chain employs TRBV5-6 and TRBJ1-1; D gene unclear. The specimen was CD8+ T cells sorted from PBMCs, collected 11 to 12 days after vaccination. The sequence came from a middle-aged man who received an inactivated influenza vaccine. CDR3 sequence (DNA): TGTGCCAGCAGCTTGGGGTTCTTGGAGGCGAACACTGAAGCTTTCTTT. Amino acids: CASSLGFLEANTEAFF.